A selection of T cell receptor beta chains follows, all from one sample in a study of technical replicates of blood from a few donors. Generated by immunoSEQ multiplex PCR, the TCRdb table keeps only in-frame clones and is missing some. Of approximately 100,000 clones in the sample, under 96% were seen once. The material sequenced was T cells isolated from PBMCs. Receptors were obtained from a human donor in good health. Each CDR3 is given with its conserved first and last residue. D genes are given only for firm matches. Clone sizes are given selectively: once, few, many, or a class where the clone is expanded.

j_call clone_size v_call d_call cdr3_aa cdr3_nt
TRBJ2-1 - TRBV4-1 TRBD1 CASSQRQGWNEQFF TGCGCCAGCAGCCAGAGACAGGGCTGGAATGAGCAGTTCTTC
TRBJ2-3 once TRBV7-6 TRBD2 CASSFSGSLPGADTQYF TGTGCCAGCAGCTTTAGCGGGAGTCTCCCCGGGGCAGATACGCAGTATTTT
TRBJ2-5 - TRBV5-1 TRBD2 CASTGEGVWAQYF TGCGCCAGCACCGGGGAGGGAGTTTGGGCCCAGTACTTC
TRBJ2-7 - TRBV18 - CASSPPGLRNSYEQYF TGTGCCAGCTCACCTCCGGGACTGCGAAACTCCTACGAGCAGTACTTC
TRBJ1-1 few TRBV2 - CASSGTSQNTEAFF TGTGCCAGCAGTGGGACATCACAAAACACTGAAGCTTTCTTT
TRBJ1-5 - TRBV6-1 - CASSLQINQPQHF TGTGCCAGCAGTCTTCAGATAAATCAGCCCCAGCATTTT
TRBJ1-4 - TRBV19 TRBD1 CASSLRGREANEKLFF TGTGCCAGTAGCCTCAGGGGGCGCGAAGCTAATGAAAAACTGTTTTTT
TRBJ1-5 - TRBV11-2 TRBD1 CASSQRGTAHSNQPQHF TGTGCCAGCAGCCAGAGAGGGACAGCTCATAGCAATCAGCCCCAGCATTTT
TRBJ2-2 - TRBV19 TRBD2 CASSPGLAGGLHTGELFF TGTGCCAGTAGTCCCGGACTAGCGGGAGGTCTACACACCGGGGAGCTGTTTTTT
TRBJ2-3 - TRBV4-1 - CASSQAPPSTDTQYF TGCGCCAGCAGCCAAGCCCCCCCAAGCACAGATACGCAGTATTTT
TRBJ1-2 - TRBV5-1 TRBD1 CASSEGQGEYYGHTF TGCGCCAGCAGCGAGGGACAGGGGGAATACTATGGCCACACCTTC
TRBJ2-7 - TRBV10-3 TRBD2 CAISDFAGDYEQYF TGTGCCATCAGTGACTTTGCGGGAGACTACGAGCAGTACTTC
TRBJ2-1 - TRBV14 TRBD2 CASRLAGGSEQFF TGTGCCAGCCGACTAGCGGGAGGGTCTGAGCAGTTCTTC
TRBJ1-2 - TRBV19 - CASRKDSNYGYTF TGTGCCAGTAGGAAGGACAGCAACTATGGCTACACCTTC
TRBJ2-3 - TRBV4-2 TRBD2 CASSQAYGGSADTQYF TGTGCCAGCAGCCAGGCATACGGGGGGTCCGCAGATACGCAGTATTTT
TRBJ2-7 - TRBV28 TRBD1 CASGTGGWYEQYF TGTGCCAGCGGAACAGGGGGTTGGTACGAGCAGTACTTC
TRBJ2-6 - TRBV4-1 - CASSQILSGANVLTF TGCGCCAGCAGCCAAATCCTCTCTGGGGCCAACGTCCTGACTTTC
TRBJ1-3 - TRBV5-8 TRBD1 CASSFDRAGNTIYF TGTGCCAGCAGCTTCGACAGGGCTGGAAACACCATATATTTT
TRBJ2-7 - TRBV6-5 - CASSYSTVSYEQYF TGTGCCAGCAGTTACTCGACAGTTTCCTACGAGCAGTACTTC
TRBJ2-7 - TRBV19 - CASSPMGAGAAYEQYF TGTGCCAGTAGTCCTATGGGGGCGGGAGCGGCCTACGAGCAGTACTTC
TRBJ2-3 - TRBV5-4 TRBD2 CASSLAGGGTDTQYF TGTGCCAGCAGCTTGGCCGGGGGGGGCACAGATACGCAGTATTTT
TRBJ2-5 - TRBV5-4 TRBD1 CASSPGGVQETQYF TGTGCCAGCAGCCCAGGGGGCGTCCAAGAGACCCAGTACTTC
TRBJ2-1 - TRBV6-4 TRBD2 CASSEGRAGNEQFF TGTGCCAGCAGTGAGGGGAGGGCGGGCAATGAGCAGTTCTTC
TRBJ2-1 - TRBV19 TRBD1 CASALGDRAYNEQFF TGTGCCAGTGCACTTGGAGACAGGGCCTACAATGAGCAGTTCTTC